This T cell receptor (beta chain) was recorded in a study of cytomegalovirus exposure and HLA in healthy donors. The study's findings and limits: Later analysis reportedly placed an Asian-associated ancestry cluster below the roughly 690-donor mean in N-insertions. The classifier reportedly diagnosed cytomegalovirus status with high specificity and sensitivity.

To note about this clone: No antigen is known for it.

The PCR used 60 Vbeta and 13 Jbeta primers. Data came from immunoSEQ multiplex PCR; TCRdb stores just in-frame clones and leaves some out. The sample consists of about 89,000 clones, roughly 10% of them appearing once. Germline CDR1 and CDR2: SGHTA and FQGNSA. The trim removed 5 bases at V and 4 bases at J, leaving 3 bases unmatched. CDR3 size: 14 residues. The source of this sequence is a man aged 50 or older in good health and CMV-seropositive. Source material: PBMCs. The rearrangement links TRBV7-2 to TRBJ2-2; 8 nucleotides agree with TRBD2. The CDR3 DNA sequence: TGTGCCAGCAGCCCTCTAGCGGGCACCGGGGAGCTGTTTTTT. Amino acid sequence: CASSPLAGTGELFF.